This passage covers 8 T cell receptor beta chains from one sample sequenced in a study of response to subunit inactivated influenza vaccine. Using its own MiXCR run on the RT-PCR reads, TCRdb lists one record per CDR3 protein. The sample lists more than 450,000 distinct CDR3 sequences, less than 10% seen once, with 13% in the top ten. Sequencing was performed on PBMCs from blood, taken roughly 24 months after vaccination. The source is a man aged 50-75 years who received an inactivated influenza vaccine.

This clonotype was counted only a few times. The chain has TRBV20-1 and TRBJ2-5; possible D gene TRBD2, 5 bases. CDR3 length equals 14 residues. Germline lookup yields CDR1 DFQATT and CDR2 SNEGSKA (reference sequence). V lost 4 bases, J lost 5 bases, and 17 bases lay in between. CDR3 sequence reads: CSATRPDYPETQYF. The CDR3 coding sequence is TGCAGTGCTACCCGCCCCGACTATCCGGAGACCCAGTACTTC.

The V and J genes are TRBV15 and TRBJ2-3; D remains ambiguous. Germline V gives CDR1 LNHNV, CDR2 YYDKDF (reference sequence). Trimming stripped 2 bases from V and 4 bases from J, with 7 bases between. The CDR3 length is 13 residues. The CDR3 loop is CATSRSPADTQYF. DNA for the CDR3: TGTGCCACCAGCAGATCCCCAGCAGATACGCAGTATTTT.

Only a few counts were recorded for this clonotype. V usage is TRBV5-1 and J usage is TRBJ2-2, with 8 bases matching TRBD2. V lost 6 bases and J lost 3; bases outside the gene matches: 7. Germline assignment: CDR1 SGHRS and CDR2 YFSETQ. This CDR3 has 15 amino acids. The CDR3 coding sequence is TGCGCCAGCACCGGACTAGCCGGGGACACCGGGGAGCTGTTTTTT. This sequence encodes CASTGLAGDTGELFF.

This clonotype came up many times. This chain connects TRBV12-3 or TRBV12-4 to TRBJ1-3; D is uncertain. The CDR3 extends over 12 amino acids. V shed 9 bases and J shed 1 base, with 7 bases lying between them. The CDR3 sequence is CASRESGNTIYF. The CDR3 DNA sequence: TGTGCCAGTCGGGAATCTGGAAACACCATATATTTT.

This clonotype was recorded at least ten times. V and J are TRBV7-2 and TRBJ1-5; D is ambiguous. Per the germline V gene, CDR1 is SGHTA and CDR2 is FQGNSA. The CDR3 runs to 14 residues. V was cut by 3 bases and J by 5 bases, with 11 bases left in between. The CDR3 DNA sequence: TGTGCCAGCAGCTTGATATATGGGGATCAGCCCCAGCATTTT. This gives the protein CASSLIYGDQPQHF. Full variable domain (outside the CDR3, taken from reference TRBV7-2 and TRBJ1-5): GAGVSQSPSNKVTEKGKDVELRCDPISGHTALYWYRQSLGQGLEFLIYFQGNSAPDKSGLPSDRFSAERTGGSVSTLTIQRTQQEDSAVYLCASSLIYGDQPQHFGDGTRLSIL.

This clonotype was counted only a few times. This chain links TRBV6-2 or TRBV6-3 with TRBJ2-1; 7 bases match TRBD1. The ends lost 10 bases at V and 8 bases at J; junction bases unmatched: 17. The CDR3 length is 15 residues. The germline V gene encodes CDR1 MNHEY and CDR2 SVGEGT. The CDR3 loop reads CATRLTTGPVHEQFF. The CDR3 nucleotides read TGTGCCACCCGACTCACGACAGGGCCGGTCCATGAGCAGTTCTTC.

This clonotype was seen ten or more times. J is TRBJ2-3 and V is TRBV11-2; 10 nucleotides match TRBD2. The CDR3 is 15 residues long. Germline CDR1 and CDR2: SGHAT and FQNNGV. J gave up 6 bases and V 5 bases, and 8 bases lay outside the gene matches. CDR3 in DNA: TGTGCCAGCAGCGGGCTAGCGGGAGCATCCGATACGCAGTATTTT. The encoded protein is CASSGLAGASDTQYF. Full variable domain (outside the CDR3, taken from reference TRBV11-2 and TRBJ2-3): EAGVAQSPRYKIIEKRQSVAFWCNPISGHATLYWYQQILGQGPKLLIQFQNNGVVDDSQLPKDRFSAERLKGVDSTLKIQPAKLEDSAVYLCASSGLAGASDTQYFGPGTRLTVL.

V is TRBV6-2 or TRBV6-3 and J is TRBJ1-1; unclear D gene. The CDR3 runs to 13 residues. Per germline, CDR1 MNHEY and CDR2 SVGEGT. V lost 6 bases, J lost 1 base, and 9 bases lay in between. The CDR3 DNA follows: TGTGCCAGCAGCCGTGGGTGGAACACTGAAGCTTTCTTT. It encodes CASSRGWNTEAFF.